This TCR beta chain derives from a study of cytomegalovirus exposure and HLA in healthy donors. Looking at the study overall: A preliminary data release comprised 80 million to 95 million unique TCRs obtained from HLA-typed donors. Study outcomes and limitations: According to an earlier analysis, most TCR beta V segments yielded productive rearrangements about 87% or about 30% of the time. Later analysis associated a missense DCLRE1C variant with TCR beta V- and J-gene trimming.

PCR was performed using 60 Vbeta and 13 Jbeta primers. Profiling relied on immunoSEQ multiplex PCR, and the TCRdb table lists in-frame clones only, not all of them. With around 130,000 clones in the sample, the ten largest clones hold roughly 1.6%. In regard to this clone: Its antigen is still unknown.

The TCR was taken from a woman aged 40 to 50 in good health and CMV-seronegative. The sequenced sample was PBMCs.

In nucleotides, the CDR3 is TGTGCTAGTGGTTTGTCCGATACACGGCAGTTCTTC. It encodes CASGLSDTRQFF. This sequence joins TRBV12-5 and TRBJ2-1; D ambiguous. Germline V gene lookup returns CDR1 LGHNT and CDR2 FRNRAP. This CDR3 region has 12 residues. V dropped 2 bases and J dropped 12 bases, with 11 bases sitting between them.